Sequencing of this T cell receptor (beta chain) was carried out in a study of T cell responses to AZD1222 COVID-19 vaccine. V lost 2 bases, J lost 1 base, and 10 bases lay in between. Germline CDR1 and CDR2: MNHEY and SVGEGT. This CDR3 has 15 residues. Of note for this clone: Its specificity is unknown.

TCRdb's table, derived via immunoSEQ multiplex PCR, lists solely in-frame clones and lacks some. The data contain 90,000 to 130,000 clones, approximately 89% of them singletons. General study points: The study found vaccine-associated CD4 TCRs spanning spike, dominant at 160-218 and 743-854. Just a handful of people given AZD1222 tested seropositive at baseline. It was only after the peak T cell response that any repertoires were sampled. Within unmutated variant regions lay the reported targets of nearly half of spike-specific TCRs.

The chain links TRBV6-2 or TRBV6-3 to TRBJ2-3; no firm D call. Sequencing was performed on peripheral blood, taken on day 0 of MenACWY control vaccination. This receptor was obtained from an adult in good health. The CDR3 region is CASSYGREGTDTQYF. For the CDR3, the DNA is TGTGCCAGCAGTTACGGCCGAGAGGGCACAGATACGCAGTATTTT.